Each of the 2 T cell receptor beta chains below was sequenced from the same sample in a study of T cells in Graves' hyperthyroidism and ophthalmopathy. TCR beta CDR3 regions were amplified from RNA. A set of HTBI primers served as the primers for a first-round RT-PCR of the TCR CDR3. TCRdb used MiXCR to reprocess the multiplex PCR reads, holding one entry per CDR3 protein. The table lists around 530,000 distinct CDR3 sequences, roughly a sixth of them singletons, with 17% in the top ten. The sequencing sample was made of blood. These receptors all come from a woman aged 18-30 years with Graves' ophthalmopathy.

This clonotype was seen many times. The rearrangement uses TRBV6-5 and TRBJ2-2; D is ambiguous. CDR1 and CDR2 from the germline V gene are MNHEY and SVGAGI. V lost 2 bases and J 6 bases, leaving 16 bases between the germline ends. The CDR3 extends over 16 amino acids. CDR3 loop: CASSYPLVNGAGELFF. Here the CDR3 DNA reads TGTGCCAGCAGTTACCCCCTCGTCAACGGAGCCGGGGAGCTGTTTTTT.

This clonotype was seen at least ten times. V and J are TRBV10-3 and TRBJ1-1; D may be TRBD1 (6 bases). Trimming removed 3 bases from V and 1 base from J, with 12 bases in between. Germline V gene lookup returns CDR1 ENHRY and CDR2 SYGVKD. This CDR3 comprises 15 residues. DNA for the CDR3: TGTGCCATCAGTGAAACGGGACATCCGAACACTGAAGCTTTCTTT. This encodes CAISETGHPNTEAFF.